This TCR beta chain came from a study of blood T cell repertoires in COVID-19. Libraries were prepared by immunoSEQ multiplex PCR; TCRdb keeps only in-frame clonotypes and omits some of them. The profile shows under 250,000 clones, 80% to 90% of them singletons. CDR1 MNHEY and CDR2 SMNVEV come from the germline V gene (reference sequence). V lost 3 bases, J lost 0 bases, and 17 bases lay in between. This CDR3 has 17 amino acids. Cohorts were assigned according to the clinical history that participants reported. Sequenced input: PBMCs or T cells enriched from blood (not recorded which). The rearrangement links TRBV27 to TRBJ1-2; D is undetermined. The source is a woman aged 40 to 50 who had been exposed to COVID-19. Here the CDR3 DNA reads TGTGCCAGCAGTTTTCGGAAGAATCTCCTAGCTAACTATGGCTACACCTTC. Translated: CASSFRKNLLANYGYTF.